This T cell receptor beta chain was sequenced for a study of blood T cell repertoires in COVID-19. The wider study: COVID-19 samples, acute and convalescent, were from the United States, Italy and Spain. Sources were T cells, B-cell-depleted T cells, or PBMCs; the material itself was cDNA or gDNA.

This CDR3 has 14 residues. In germline, CDR1 is SNHLY, CDR2 FYNNEI. The V segment lost 7 bases and the J segment 4 bases; nucleotides outside the gene matches: 6. Sequenced by immunoSEQ multiplex PCR; TCRdb stores in-frame clones only, minus some. The sample has some 150,000 clones, 88% seen once. The source material was peripheral blood. This TCR came from a human donor in a cohort sampled during active COVID-19. The chain carries TRBV2 and TRBJ2-3; 9 nucleotides line up with TRBD2. CDR3 sequence: CASKVAGGADTQYF. CDR3 in DNA: TGTGCCAGCAAGGTTGCGGGAGGGGCAGATACGCAGTATTTT.